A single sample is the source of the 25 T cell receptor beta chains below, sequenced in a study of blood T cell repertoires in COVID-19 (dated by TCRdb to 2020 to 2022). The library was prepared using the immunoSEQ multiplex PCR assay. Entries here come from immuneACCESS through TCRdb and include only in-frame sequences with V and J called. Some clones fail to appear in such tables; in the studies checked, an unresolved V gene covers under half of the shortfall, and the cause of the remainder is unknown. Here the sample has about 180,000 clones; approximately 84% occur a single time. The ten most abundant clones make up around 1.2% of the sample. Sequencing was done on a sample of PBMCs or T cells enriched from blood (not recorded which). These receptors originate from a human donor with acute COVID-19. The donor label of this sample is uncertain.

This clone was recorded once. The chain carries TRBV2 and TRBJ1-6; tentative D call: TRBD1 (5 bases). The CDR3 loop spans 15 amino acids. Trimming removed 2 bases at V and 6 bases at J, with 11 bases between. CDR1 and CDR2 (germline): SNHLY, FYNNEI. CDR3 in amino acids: CASSERQPFNSPLHF. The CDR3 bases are TGTGCCAGCAGTGAAAGACAGCCCTTTAATTCACCCCTCCACTTT.

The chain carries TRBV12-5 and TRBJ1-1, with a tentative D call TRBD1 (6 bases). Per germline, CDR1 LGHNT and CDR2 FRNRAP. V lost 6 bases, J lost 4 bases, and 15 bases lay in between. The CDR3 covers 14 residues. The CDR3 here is CASGTGHFSTEAFF. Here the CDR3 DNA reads TGTGCTAGTGGGACGGGACACTTTAGCACTGAAGCTTTCTTT.

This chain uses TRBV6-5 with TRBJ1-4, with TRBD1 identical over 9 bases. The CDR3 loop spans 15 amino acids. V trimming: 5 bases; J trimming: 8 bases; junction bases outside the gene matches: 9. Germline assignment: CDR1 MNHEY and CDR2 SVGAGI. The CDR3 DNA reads TGTGCCAGCAGTCCCTCTGGGACAGGGAGCGAAAAACTGTTTTTT. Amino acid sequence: CASSPSGTGSEKLFF.

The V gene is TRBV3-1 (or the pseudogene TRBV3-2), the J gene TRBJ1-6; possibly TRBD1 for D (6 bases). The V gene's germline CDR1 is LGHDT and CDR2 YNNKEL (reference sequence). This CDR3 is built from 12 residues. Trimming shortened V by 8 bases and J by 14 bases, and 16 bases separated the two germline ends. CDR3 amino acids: CASGRGHGALHF. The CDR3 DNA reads TGTGCCAGCGGCAGGGGTCACGGAGCCCTCCACTTT.

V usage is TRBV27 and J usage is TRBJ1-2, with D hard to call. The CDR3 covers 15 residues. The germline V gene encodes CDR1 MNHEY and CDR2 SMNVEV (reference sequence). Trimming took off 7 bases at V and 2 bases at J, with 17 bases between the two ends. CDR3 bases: TGTGCCAGCACCACCCTTCGGAGTAAAAACTATGGCTACACCTTC. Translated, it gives CASTTLRSKNYGYTF.

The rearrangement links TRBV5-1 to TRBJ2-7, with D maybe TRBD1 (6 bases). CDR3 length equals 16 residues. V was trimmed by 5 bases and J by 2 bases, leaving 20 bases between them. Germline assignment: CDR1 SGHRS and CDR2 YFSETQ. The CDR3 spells CASSLSSGTFTYEQYF. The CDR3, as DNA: TGCGCCAGCAGTTTATCCTCCGGGACATTTACCTACGAGCAGTACTTC.

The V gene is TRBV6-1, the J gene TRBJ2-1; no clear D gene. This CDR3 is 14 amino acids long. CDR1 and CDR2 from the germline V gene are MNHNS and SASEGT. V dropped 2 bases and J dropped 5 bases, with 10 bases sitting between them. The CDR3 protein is CASSETQVNNEQFF. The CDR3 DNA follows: TGTGCCAGCAGTGAAACTCAAGTAAACAATGAGCAGTTCTTC.

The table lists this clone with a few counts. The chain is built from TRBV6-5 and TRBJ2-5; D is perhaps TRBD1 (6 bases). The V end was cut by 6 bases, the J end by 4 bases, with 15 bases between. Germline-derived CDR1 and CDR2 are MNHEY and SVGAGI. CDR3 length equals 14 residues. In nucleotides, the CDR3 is TGTGCCAGCAGCCGAACAGGGTCGAGAGAGACCCAGTACTTC. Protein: CASSRTGSRETQYF.

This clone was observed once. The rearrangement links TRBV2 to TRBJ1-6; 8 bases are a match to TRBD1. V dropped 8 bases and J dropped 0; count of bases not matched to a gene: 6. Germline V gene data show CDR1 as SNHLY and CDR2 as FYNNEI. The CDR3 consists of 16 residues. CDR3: CASRQGTSSYNSPLHF. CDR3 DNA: TGTGCCAGCCGACAGGGGACGAGCTCCTATAATTCACCCCTCCACTTT.

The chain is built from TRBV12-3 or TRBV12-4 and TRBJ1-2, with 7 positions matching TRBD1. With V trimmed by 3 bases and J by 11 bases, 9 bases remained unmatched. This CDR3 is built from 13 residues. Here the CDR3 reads CASSFRQGTSYTF. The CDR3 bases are TGTGCCAGCAGTTTTCGACAGGGAACGTCGTACACCTTC.

The CDR3 spells CASGRDSGELFF. The DNA of the CDR3 is TGTGCTAGTGGCCGGGACTCCGGGGAGCTGTTTTTT. V gene TRBV12-5 combines with J gene TRBJ2-2; D is possibly TRBD2 (6 bases). Germline CDR1 and CDR2: LGHNT and FRNRAP. CDR3 length: 12 amino acids. V was clipped by 6 bases and J by 6 bases, with 8 bases between them.

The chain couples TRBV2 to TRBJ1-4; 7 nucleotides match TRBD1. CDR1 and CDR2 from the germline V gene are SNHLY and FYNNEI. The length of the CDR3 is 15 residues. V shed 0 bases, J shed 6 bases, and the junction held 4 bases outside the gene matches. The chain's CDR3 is CASSEAQGQYEKLFF. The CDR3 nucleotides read TGTGCCAGCAGTGAAGCTCAGGGACAGTATGAAAAACTGTTTTTT.

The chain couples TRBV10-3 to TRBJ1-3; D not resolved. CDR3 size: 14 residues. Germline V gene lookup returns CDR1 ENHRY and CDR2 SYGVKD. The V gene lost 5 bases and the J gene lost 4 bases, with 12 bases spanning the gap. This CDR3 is CAISSTGEGNTIYF. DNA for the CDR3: TGTGCCATCAGTTCCACCGGGGAAGGAAACACCATATATTTT.

CDR3 protein: CSGAGRETQYF. The CDR3 DNA reads as TGCAGTGGGGCGGGGCGGGAGACCCAGTACTTC. The chain uses TRBV20-1 and TRBJ2-5, with D possibly being TRBD2 (6 bases). Germline loops: CDR1 DFQATT, CDR2 SNEGSKA (reference sequence). V was cut by 7 bases and J by 5 bases, with 11 bases left in between. This CDR3 comprises 11 residues.

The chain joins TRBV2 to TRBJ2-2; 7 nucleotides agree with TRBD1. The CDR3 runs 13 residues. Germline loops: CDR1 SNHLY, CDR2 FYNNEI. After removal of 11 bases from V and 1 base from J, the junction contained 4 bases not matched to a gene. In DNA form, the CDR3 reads TGTGCCGGCGGACAGGTGAACACCGGGGAGCTGTTTTTT. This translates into CAGGQVNTGELFF.

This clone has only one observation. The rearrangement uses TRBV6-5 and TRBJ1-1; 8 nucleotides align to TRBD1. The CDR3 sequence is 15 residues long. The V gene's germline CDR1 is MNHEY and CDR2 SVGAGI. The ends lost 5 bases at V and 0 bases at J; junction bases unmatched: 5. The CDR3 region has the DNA TGTGCCAGCAGTCCACAGGGGGTTATGAACACTGAAGCTTTCTTT. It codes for CASSPQGVMNTEAFF.

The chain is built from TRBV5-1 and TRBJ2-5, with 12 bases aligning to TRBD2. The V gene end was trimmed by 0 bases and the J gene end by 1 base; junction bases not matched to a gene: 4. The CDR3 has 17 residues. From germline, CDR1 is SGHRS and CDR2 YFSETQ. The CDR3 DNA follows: TGCGCCAGCAGCTTGGGACTAGCGGGGGTCTTCCAAGAGACCCAGTACTTC. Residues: CASSLGLAGVFQETQYF. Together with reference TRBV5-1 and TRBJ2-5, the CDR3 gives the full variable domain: KAGVTQTPRYLIKTRGQQVTLSCSPISGHRSVSWYQQTPGQGLQFLFEYFSETQRNKGNFPGRFSGRQFSNSRSEMNVSTLELGDSALYLCASSLGLAGVFQETQYFGPGTRLLVL.

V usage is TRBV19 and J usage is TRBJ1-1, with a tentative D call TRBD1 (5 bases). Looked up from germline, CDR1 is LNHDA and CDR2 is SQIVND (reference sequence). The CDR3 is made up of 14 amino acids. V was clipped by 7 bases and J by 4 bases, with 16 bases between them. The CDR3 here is CASIHRTGVTEAFF. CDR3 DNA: TGTGCCAGTATCCATAGGACGGGGGTCACTGAAGCTTTCTTT.

CDR3 amino acids: CATSTAPTDTQYF. The CDR3, as DNA: TGTGCCACCAGTACAGCCCCCACAGATACGCAGTATTTT. V and J are TRBV24-1 and TRBJ2-3, with no clear D. The CDR3 covers 13 residues. The V end lost 6 bases, the J end lost 2 bases, and 8 bases lay between the germline ends. Germline values: CDR1 KGHDR, CDR2 SFDVKD.

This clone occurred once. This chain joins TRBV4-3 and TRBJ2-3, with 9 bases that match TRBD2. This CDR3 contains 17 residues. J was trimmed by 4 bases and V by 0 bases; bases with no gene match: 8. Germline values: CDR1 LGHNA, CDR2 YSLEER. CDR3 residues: CASSQEFMAGGADTQYF. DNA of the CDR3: TGCGCCAGCAGCCAAGAGTTTATGGCGGGGGGGGCAGATACGCAGTATTTT.

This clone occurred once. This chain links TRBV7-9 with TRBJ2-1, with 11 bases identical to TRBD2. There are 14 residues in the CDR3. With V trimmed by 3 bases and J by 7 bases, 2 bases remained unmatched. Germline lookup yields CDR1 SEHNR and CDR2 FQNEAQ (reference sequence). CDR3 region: CASSFSGGANEQFF. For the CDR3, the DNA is TGTGCCAGCAGCTTTAGCGGGGGGGCAAATGAGCAGTTCTTC.

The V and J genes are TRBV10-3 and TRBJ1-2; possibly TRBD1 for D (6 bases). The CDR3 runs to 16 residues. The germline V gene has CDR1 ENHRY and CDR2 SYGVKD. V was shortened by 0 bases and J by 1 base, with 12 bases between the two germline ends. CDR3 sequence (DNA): TGTGCCATCAGTGAGTCGTATACAGGGCGTAACTATGGCTACACCTTC. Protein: CAISESYTGRNYGYTF.

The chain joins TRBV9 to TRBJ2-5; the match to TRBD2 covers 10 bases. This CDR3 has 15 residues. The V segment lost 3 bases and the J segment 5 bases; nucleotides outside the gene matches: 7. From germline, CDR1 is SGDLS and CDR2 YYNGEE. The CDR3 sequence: CASSGSGGAWETQYF. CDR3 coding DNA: TGTGCCAGCAGCGGGAGCGGGGGGGCCTGGGAGACCCAGTACTTC.

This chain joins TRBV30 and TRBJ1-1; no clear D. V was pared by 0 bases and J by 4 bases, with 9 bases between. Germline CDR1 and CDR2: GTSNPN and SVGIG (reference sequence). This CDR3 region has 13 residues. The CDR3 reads CAWSVLRGTEAFF. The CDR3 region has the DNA TGTGCCTGGAGTGTACTCCGGGGCACTGAAGCTTTCTTT.

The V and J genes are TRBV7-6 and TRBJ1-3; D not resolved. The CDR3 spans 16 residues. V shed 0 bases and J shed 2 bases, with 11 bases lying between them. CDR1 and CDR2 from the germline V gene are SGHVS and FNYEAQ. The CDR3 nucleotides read TGTGCCAGCAGCTTAGCACCGGGAGAAGCTGGAAACACCATATATTTT. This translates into CASSLAPGEAGNTIYF.